This TCR beta chain was captured by sequencing in a study of cytomegalovirus exposure and HLA in healthy donors. Overall study results and limits: In vitro testing confirmed a few CMV-associated chains as specific for CMV antigens. Among TCR beta chains, those listed as cytomegalovirus-associated numbered about 160. Clusters of TCRs from the first cohort tended to co-occur in the roughly 120 validation repertoires (as a later analysis found).

The CDR3 covers 15 residues. V lost 5 bases and J lost 5; bases outside the gene matches: 4. Per germline, CDR1 MNHNS and CDR2 SASEGT. The donors belonged to the roughly 120-subject validation cohort, separate from the roughly 600-subject first cohort. This clone was picked up a small number of times. Its specificity is not known. TCRdb's copy holds only in-frame clones and misses some; the assay was immunoSEQ multiplex PCR. Of more than 85,000 clones listed, 88% are singletons. This chain links TRBV6-1 with TRBJ1-6, with 9 positions matching TRBD1. The specimen sequenced was PBMCs. The clonotype comes from a woman under 40 in good health and CMV-seropositive. Written as DNA, the CDR3 is TGTGCCAGCAGTCGGACAGGGGAACATAATTCACCCCTCCACTTT. Translating gives CASSRTGEHNSPLHF.